This T cell receptor beta chain was sequenced for a study of T-cell memory formation after mild COVID-19. Study context: The two donors had largely donor-specific TCR clusters.

General observations from the study: Among clones contracting day 15 to 85, CD4/CD8 was balanced, whereas later expanders leaned CD4+. The authors left the SARS-CoV-2 specificity of second-wave clones peaking on day 37 unconfirmed.

This clonotype appeared a few times. Its matching antigen is unknown. Germline lookup yields CDR1 SGDLS and CDR2 YYNGEE. V was trimmed by 3 bases and J by 4 bases, leaving 18 bases between them. The CDR3 is 16 residues long. Employing constant-segment primers, 5'RACE generated TCR alpha and TCR beta cDNA libraries bearing sample barcodes and UMIs. TCRdb analysed the 5' RACE reads with MiXCR anew, one entry per CDR3 protein. This sample yields 360,000 or so distinct CDR3 sequences, of which approximately 27% are seen a single time; approximately 12% belongs to the top ten. This clonotype was sampled from an adult woman who had mild COVID-19 (a few samples of this study predate the infection). Cell type and time point are not known. The material sequenced was PBMCs or a T cell subset sorted from them (not recorded which). The chain carries TRBV9 and TRBJ2-3; possibly TRBD2 for D (7 bases). CDR3 bases: TGTGCCAGCAGCGATCGCCGGTCGGGGGGCTCAGATACGCAGTATTTT. The encoded protein is CASSDRRSGGSDTQYF.